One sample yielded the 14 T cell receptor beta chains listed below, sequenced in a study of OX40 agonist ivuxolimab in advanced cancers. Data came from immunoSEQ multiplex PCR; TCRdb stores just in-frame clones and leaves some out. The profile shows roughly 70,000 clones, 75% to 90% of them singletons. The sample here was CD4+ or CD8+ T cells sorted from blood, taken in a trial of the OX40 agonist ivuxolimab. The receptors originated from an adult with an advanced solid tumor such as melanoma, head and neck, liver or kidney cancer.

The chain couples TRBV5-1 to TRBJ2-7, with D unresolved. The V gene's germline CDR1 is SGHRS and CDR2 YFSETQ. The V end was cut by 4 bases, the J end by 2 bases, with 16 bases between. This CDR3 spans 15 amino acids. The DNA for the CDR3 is TGCGCCAGCAGCCCATCCCCCGGCGAGACCTACGAGCAGTACTTC. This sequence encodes CASSPSPGETYEQYF.

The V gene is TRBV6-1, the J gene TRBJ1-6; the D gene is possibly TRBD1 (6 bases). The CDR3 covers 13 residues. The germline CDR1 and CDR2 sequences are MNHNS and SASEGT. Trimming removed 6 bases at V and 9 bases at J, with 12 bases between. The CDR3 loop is CASRRGGGSPLHF. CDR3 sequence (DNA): TGTGCCAGCAGGAGGGGAGGGGGTTCACCCCTCCACTTT.

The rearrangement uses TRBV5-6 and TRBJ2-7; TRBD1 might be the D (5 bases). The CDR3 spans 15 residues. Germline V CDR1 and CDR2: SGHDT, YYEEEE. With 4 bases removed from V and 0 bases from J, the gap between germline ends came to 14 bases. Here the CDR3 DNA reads TGTGCCAGCAGCCCGGCAGGGAAAAGCTCCTACGAGCAGTACTTC. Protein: CASSPAGKSSYEQYF.

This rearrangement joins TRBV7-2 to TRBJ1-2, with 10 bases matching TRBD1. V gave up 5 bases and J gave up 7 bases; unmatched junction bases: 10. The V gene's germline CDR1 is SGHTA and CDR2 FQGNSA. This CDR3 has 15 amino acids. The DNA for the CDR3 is TGTGCCAGCAGCCCGCAGACAGGGGGCGGAGGTGGCTACACCTTC. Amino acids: CASSPQTGGGGGYTF.

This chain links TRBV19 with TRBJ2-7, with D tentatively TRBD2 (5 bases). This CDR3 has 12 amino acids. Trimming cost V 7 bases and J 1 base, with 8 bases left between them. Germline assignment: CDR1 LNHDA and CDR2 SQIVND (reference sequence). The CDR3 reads CASTSSSYEQYF. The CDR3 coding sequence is TGTGCCAGTACTAGCAGTTCCTACGAGCAGTACTTC.

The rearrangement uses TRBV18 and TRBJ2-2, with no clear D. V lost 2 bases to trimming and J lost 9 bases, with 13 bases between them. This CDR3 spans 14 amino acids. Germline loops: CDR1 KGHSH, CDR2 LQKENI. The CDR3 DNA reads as TGTGCCAGCTCACCAGCTTCTGTTGGCCGGGAGCTGTTTTTT. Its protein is CASSPASVGRELFF.

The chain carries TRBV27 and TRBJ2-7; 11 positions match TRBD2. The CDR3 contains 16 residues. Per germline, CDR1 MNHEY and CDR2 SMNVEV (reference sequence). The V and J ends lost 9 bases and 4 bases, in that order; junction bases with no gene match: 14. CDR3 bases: TGTGCCAGTGTTCCAGAGGGGGCTAGCGGGAGGTACGAGCAGTACTTC. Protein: CASVPEGASGRYEQYF.

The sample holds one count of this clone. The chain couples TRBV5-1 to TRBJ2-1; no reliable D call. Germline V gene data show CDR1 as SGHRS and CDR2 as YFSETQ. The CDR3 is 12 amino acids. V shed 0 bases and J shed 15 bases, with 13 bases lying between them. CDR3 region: CASSLATGSPFF. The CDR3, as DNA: TGCGCCAGCAGCTTGGCCACCGGGTCCCCGTTCTTC. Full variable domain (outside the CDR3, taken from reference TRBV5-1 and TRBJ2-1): KAGVTQTPRYLIKTRGQQVTLSCSPISGHRSVSWYQQTPGQGLQFLFEYFSETQRNKGNFPGRFSGRQFSNSRSEMNVSTLELGDSALYLCASSLATGSPFFGPGTRLTVL.

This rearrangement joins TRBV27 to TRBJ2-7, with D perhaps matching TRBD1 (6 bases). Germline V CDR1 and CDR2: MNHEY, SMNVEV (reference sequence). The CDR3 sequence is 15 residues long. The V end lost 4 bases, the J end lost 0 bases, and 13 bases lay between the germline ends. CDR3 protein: CASSSTGSSSYEQYF. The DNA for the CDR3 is TGTGCCAGCAGTTCTACAGGGTCGAGCTCCTACGAGCAGTACTTC.

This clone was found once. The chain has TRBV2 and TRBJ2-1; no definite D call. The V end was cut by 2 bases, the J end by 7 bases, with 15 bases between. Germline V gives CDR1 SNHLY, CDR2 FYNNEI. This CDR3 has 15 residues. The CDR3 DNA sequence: TGTGCCAGCAGTGAATCCAGTCAGTTCGCGAATGAGCAGTTCTTC. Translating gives CASSESSQFANEQFF.

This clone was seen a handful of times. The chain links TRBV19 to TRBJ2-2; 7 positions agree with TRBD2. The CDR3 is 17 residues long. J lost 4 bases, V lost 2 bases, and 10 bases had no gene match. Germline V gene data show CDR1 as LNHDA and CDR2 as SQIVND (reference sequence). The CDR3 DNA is TGTGCCAGTAGTATATCCCGGACTAGAAGAGTCACCGGGGAGCTGTTTTTT. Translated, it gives CASSISRTRRVTGELFF.

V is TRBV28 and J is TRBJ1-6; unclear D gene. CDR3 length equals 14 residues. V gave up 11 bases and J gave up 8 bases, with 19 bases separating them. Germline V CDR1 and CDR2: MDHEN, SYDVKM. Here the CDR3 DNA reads TGTGCCTCCCGTGCGGCAGGACCACATTCACCCCTCCACTTT. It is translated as CASRAAGPHSPLHF. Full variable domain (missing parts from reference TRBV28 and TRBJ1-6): DVKVTQSSRYLVKRTGEKVFLECVQDMDHENMFWYRQDPGLGLRLIYFSYDVKMKEKGDIPEGYSVSREKKERFSLILESASTNQTSMYLCASRAAGPHSPLHFGNGTRLTVT.

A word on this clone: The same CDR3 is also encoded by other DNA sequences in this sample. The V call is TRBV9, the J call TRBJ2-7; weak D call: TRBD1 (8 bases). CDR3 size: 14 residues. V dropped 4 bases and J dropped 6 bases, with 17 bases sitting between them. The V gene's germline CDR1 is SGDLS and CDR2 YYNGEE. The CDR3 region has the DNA TGTGCCAGCAGCCGGGGGGACAGGTCCGCCGAGCAGTACTTC. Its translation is CASSRGDRSAEQYF.

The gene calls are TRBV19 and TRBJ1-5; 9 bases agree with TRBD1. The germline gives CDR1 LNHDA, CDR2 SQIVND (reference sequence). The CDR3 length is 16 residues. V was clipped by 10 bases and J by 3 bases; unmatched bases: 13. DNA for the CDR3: TGTGCCACTGGGGGGTCGGGACAGGGTAACAATCAGCCCCAGCATTTT. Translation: CATGGSGQGNNQPQHF.